Below, 26 T cell receptor beta chains from the same sample are listed, as sequenced in a study of blood T cell repertoires in COVID-19. Data came from immunoSEQ multiplex PCR; TCRdb stores just in-frame clones and leaves some out. In the table there are 240,000 or so clones, approximately 83% of which are singletons. Material for sequencing was PBMCs or T cells enriched from blood (not recorded which). The receptors were sampled from a woman aged 40 to 50 with acute COVID-19.

CDR3 loop: CASSQKERTVTDTQYF. In DNA form, the CDR3 reads TGTGCCAGCAGCCAGAAGGAGCGAACGGTCACAGATACGCAGTATTTT. J is TRBJ2-3 and V is TRBV3-1 (or the pseudogene TRBV3-2); D not certain. The ends were cut back, 3 bases at V and 2 bases at J, with 15 bases in the middle. This CDR3 is 16 amino acids long. CDR1 and CDR2 (germline): LGHDT, YNNKEL (reference sequence).

The chain recombines TRBV7-2 with TRBJ2-2; D gene uncertain. CDR1 is SGHTA, CDR2 FQGNSA, per germline. V was pared by 2 bases and J by 5 bases, with 6 bases between. There are 13 residues in the CDR3. The CDR3 here is CASSLFRTGELFF. CDR3 coding DNA: TGTGCCAGCAGCTTATTCCGGACCGGGGAGCTGTTTTTT. The whole variable domain, filled in from reference TRBV7-2 and TRBJ2-2, reads GAGVSQSPSNKVTEKGKDVELRCDPISGHTALYWYRQSLGQGLEFLIYFQGNSAPDKSGLPSDRFSAERTGGSVSTLTIQRTQQEDSAVYLCASSLFRTGELFFGEGSRLTVL.

This clone came up once. The J gene is TRBJ2-7, the V gene TRBV6-6; a possible D gene is TRBD2 (5 bases). From germline, CDR1 is MNHNY and CDR2 SVGAGI (reference sequence). The CDR3 has 14 residues. CDR3 residues: CATREAEISYEQYF. DNA for the CDR3: TGTGCGACCCGGGAAGCGGAGATCTCCTACGAGCAGTACTTC.

The J gene is TRBJ1-4, the V gene TRBV4-2, with D tentatively TRBD1 (6 bases). The ends were cut back, 0 bases at V and 0 bases at J, with 8 bases in the middle. The CDR3 is 16 residues long. Germline CDR1 is LGHNA and CDR2 is YNFKEQ. CDR3 amino acids: CASSQDYRATNEKLFF. The CDR3 DNA sequence: TGTGCCAGCAGCCAAGATTACAGGGCAACTAATGAAAAACTGTTTTTT.

The chain is built from TRBV7-9 and TRBJ2-4, with D tentatively TRBD2 (5 bases). The germline V gene encodes CDR1 SEHNR and CDR2 FQNEAQ (reference sequence). The V end was cut by 3 bases, the J end by 1 base, with 16 bases between. The CDR3 is made up of 17 amino acids. The CDR3 nucleotides read TGTGCCAGCAGCTTTATTAATTCTGGGGAGGCCAAAAACATTCAGTACTTC. Encoded protein: CASSFINSGEAKNIQYF.

The chain carries TRBV11-3 and TRBJ2-3, with 8 bases fitting TRBD2. This CDR3 spans 14 amino acids. Germline trimming cut 5 bases from V and 3 bases from J; bases unmatched to any gene: 4. Germline V lookup: CDR1 SGHNT, CDR2 YENEEA. CDR3 residues: CASSLSGVTDTQYF. CDR3 sequence (DNA): TGTGCCAGCAGCCTTAGCGGGGTAACAGATACGCAGTATTTT.

The gene calls are TRBV11-3 and TRBJ2-5; D perhaps matches TRBD2 (6 bases). V dropped 0 bases and J dropped 0 bases, with 8 bases sitting between them. This CDR3 spans 15 amino acids. CDR1 is SGHNT, CDR2 YENEEA, per germline. The CDR3: CASSLETSYQETQYF. CDR3 DNA: TGTGCCAGCAGCTTAGAGACTAGTTACCAAGAGACCCAGTACTTC.

The CDR3 reads CASSLLGGASTDTQYF. The CDR3 DNA follows: TGTGCCAGCAGCCTTTTAGGAGGTGCTAGCACAGATACGCAGTATTTT. The chain has TRBV7-3 and TRBJ2-3, with D possibly matching TRBD2 (5 bases). V was cut by 5 bases and J by 0 bases, with 15 bases left in between. The germline V gene encodes CDR1 SGHTA and CDR2 FQGTGA. The CDR3 has 16 amino acids. Drawing the rest from reference TRBV7-3 and TRBJ2-3, the complete variable domain is GAGVSQTPSNKVTEKGKYVELRCDPISGHTALYWYRQSLGQGPEFLIYFQGTGAADDSGLPNDRFFAVRPEGSVSTLKIQRTERGDSAVYLCASSLLGGASTDTQYFGPGTRLTVL.

The rearrangement uses TRBV21-1 and TRBJ2-2; the D segment call TRBD2 is taken from the table without a DNA check. TRBV21-1 is designated a pseudogene. There are 19 residues in the CDR3. CDR3 sequence: CASSRKGGTSGRSDGELFF. CDR3 nucleotides: TGTGCCAGCAGCAGAAAAGGCGGGACTAGCGGGAGGAGCGACGGGGAGCTGTTTTTT.

V is TRBV18 and J is TRBJ1-6; D is unclear. The V gene's germline CDR1 is KGHSH and CDR2 LQKENI. Trimming pared 3 bases from V and 8 bases from J, leaving 8 bases between. The CDR3 is made up of 13 amino acids. CDR3 protein: CASSPPEDSPLHF. CDR3 bases: TGTGCCAGCTCACCCCCCGAGGATTCACCCCTCCACTTT.

Remarks on this clone: In the same sample, other DNA sequences code for this CDR3. The chain combines TRBV5-4 with TRBJ1-4, with TRBD1 matching over 8 bases. The CDR3 spans 16 residues. V shed 0 bases and J 2 bases; nucleotides not matched to a gene: 3. Germline assignment: CDR1 SGHNT and CDR2 YYREEE (reference sequence). Here the CDR3 reads CASSLAGGATNEKLFF. CDR3 DNA: TGTGCCAGCAGCTTGGCAGGGGGCGCGACTAATGAAAAACTGTTTTTT.

The chain has TRBV24-1 and TRBJ2-1, with 10 bases identical to TRBD2. The CDR3 contains 13 residues. The J segment lost 6 bases and the V segment lost 9 bases, leaving 4 bases of the junction unmatched. Per the germline V gene, CDR1 is KGHDR and CDR2 is SFDVKD. Written as DNA, the CDR3 is TGTGCCACCCGGACTAGCGGTAGCAATGAGCAGTTCTTC. Its translation is CATRTSGSNEQFF.

J is TRBJ2-1 and V is TRBV6-2 or TRBV6-3; TRBD2 matches 14 bases. The CDR3 has 16 residues. J was trimmed by 7 bases and V by 7 bases; bases with no gene match: 9. Germline V gene data show CDR1 as MNHEY and CDR2 as SVGEGT. CDR3 in DNA: TGTGCCAGCACCCCCGGGACTAGCGGGAGTTCGAATGAGCAGTTCTTC. Translating it yields CASTPGTSGSSNEQFF.

This sequence joins TRBV3-1 (or the pseudogene TRBV3-2) and TRBJ1-3, with D possibly matching TRBD1 (5 bases). CDR3 length equals 16 residues. V lost 0 bases to trimming and J lost 0 bases, with 9 bases between them. The germline CDR1 and CDR2 sequences are LGHDT and YNNKEL (reference sequence). Written as DNA, the CDR3 is TGTGCCAGCAGCCAAGATCACGACAGCTCTGGAAACACCATATATTTT. Translating it yields CASSQDHDSSGNTIYF.

This chain joins TRBV5-4 and TRBJ2-7; TRBD2 matches 7 bases. Germline assignment: CDR1 SGHNT and CDR2 YYREEE (reference sequence). Unmatched junction bases numbered 6, after V lost 1 base and J lost 2 bases. This CDR3 comprises 15 residues. DNA of the CDR3: TGTGCCAGCAGCTTGAGTCTAGCGGAAACCTACGAGCAGTACTTC. This gives the protein CASSLSLAETYEQYF.

The V and J genes are TRBV7-2 and TRBJ2-5; 7 nucleotides line up with TRBD2. In germline, CDR1 is SGHTA, CDR2 FQGNSA. This CDR3 has 16 amino acids. Germline trimming cut 6 bases from V and 2 bases from J; bases unmatched to any gene: 12. CDR3 sequence: CASSNGAGARQETQYF. The CDR3, as DNA: TGTGCCAGCAGTAACGGGGCGGGAGCGCGGCAAGAGACCCAGTACTTC.

The chain is built from TRBV15 and TRBJ1-6, with 7 nucleotides matching TRBD1. V lost 3 bases, J lost 6 bases, and 5 bases stayed unmatched. The CDR3 runs 15 residues. Per the germline V gene, CDR1 is LNHNV and CDR2 is YYDKDF (reference sequence). Here the CDR3 DNA reads TGTGCCACCAGCAGGGACCGGGACAGTAATTCACCCCTCCACTTT. This codes for CATSRDRDSNSPLHF.

The chain has TRBV9 and TRBJ1-4, with a possible D match to TRBD1 (5 bases). In germline, CDR1 is SGDLS, CDR2 YYNGEE. Trimming cost V 1 base and J 4 bases, with 8 bases left between them. The CDR3 contains 14 residues. The CDR3 nucleotides read TGTGCCAGCAGCGTAACGGGGGGTAATGAAAAACTGTTTTTT. Translated: CASSVTGGNEKLFF. Filled out from reference TRBV9 and TRBJ1-4, the complete variable domain reads DSGVTQTPKHLITATGQRVTLRCSPRSGDLSVYWYQQSLDQGLQFLIQYYNGEERAKGNILERFSAQQFPDLHSELNLSSLELGDSALYFCASSVTGGNEKLFFGSGTQLSVL.

V usage is TRBV19 and J usage is TRBJ2-5; tentatively, D is TRBD2 (5 bases). The V gene's germline CDR1 is LNHDA and CDR2 SQIVND (reference sequence). V shed 4 bases and J shed 4 bases, with 16 bases lying between them. The CDR3 runs 15 residues. The CDR3 protein is CASSTGLGWGETQYF. CDR3 DNA: TGTGCCAGTAGTACCGGACTCGGGTGGGGAGAGACCCAGTACTTC.

J is TRBJ1-2 and V is TRBV29-1; 8 bases fit TRBD1. Unmatched junction bases numbered 7, after V lost 6 bases and J lost 7 bases. From germline, CDR1 is SQVTM and CDR2 ANQGSEA. The CDR3 is 12 residues long. CDR3 sequence: CSVEQGVFGYTF. As DNA, the CDR3 is TGCAGCGTGGAACAGGGGGTGTTTGGCTACACCTTC.

J is TRBJ2-5 and V is TRBV18, with D tentatively TRBD2 (6 bases). The V gene's germline CDR1 is KGHSH and CDR2 LQKENI. V was pared by 5 bases and J by 3 bases, with 10 bases between. CDR3 length: 13 residues. The CDR3 protein is CASSLAAEETQYF. CDR3 nucleotides: TGTGCCAGCTCATTAGCGGCCGAAGAGACCCAGTACTTC.

The CDR3 nucleotides are TGCGCCAGCAGCCAAGATACGGGGTGGGCAGATACGCAGTATTTT. It specifies CASSQDTGWADTQYF. The J gene is TRBJ2-3, the V gene TRBV4-1, with D possibly matching TRBD2 (5 bases). In germline, CDR1 is MGHRA, CDR2 YSYEKL. V lost 0 bases to trimming and J lost 4 bases, with 11 bases between them. This CDR3 region has 15 residues.

V gene TRBV5-1 combines with J gene TRBJ2-1, with 11 bases lining up with TRBD2. With V trimmed by 0 bases and J by 4 bases, 3 bases remained unmatched. The CDR3 consists of 16 residues. Germline V lookup: CDR1 SGHRS, CDR2 YFSETQ. DNA for the CDR3: TGCGCCAGCAGCTTGGGCGGACTAGCGGGTTACAATGAGCAGTTCTTC. This sequence encodes CASSLGGLAGYNEQFF.

The rearrangement links TRBV5-5 to TRBJ2-1; D is undetermined. The V and J ends lost 1 base and 1 base respectively, with 6 bases between them. The CDR3 totals 14 residues. Germline loops: CDR1 SGHKS, CDR2 YYEKEE (reference sequence). Written as DNA, the CDR3 is TGTGCCAGCAGCTTGATCGGGTCCTACAATGAGCAGTTCTTC. It is translated as CASSLIGSYNEQFF. Drawing the rest from reference TRBV5-5 and TRBJ2-1, the complete variable domain is DAGVTQSPTHLIKTRGQQVTLRCSPISGHKSVSWYQQVLGQGPQFIFQYYEKEERGRGNFPDRFSARQFPNYSSELNVNALLLGDSALYLCASSLIGSYNEQFFGPGTRLTVL.

This chain links TRBV5-1 with TRBJ1-1; D is unresolved. V lost 2 bases and J lost 3, with 8 bases in between. The CDR3 extends over 13 amino acids. Germline V gives CDR1 SGHRS, CDR2 YFSETQ. CDR3 amino acids: CASSFSMDTEAFF. The CDR3 nucleotides are TGCGCCAGCAGCTTCAGTATGGACACTGAAGCTTTCTTT.

In its sample, this clone was seen once. The V gene is TRBV14, the J gene TRBJ2-7; 10 bases match TRBD2. Germline lookup yields CDR1 SGHDN and CDR2 FVKESK. The CDR3 spans 15 residues. V lost 4 bases and J lost 2; bases outside the gene matches: 5. CDR3 protein: CASSPRTSGPYEQYF. The CDR3 DNA follows: TGTGCCAGCAGCCCCAGGACTAGCGGCCCCTACGAGCAGTACTTC.